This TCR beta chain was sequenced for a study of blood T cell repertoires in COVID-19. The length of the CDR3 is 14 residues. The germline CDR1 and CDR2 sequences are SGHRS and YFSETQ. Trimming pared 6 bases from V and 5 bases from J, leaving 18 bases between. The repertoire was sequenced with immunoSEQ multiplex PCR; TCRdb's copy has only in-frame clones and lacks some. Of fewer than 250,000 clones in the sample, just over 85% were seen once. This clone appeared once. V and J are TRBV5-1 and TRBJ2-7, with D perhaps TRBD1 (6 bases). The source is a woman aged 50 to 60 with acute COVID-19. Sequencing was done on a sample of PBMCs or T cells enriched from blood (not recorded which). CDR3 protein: CASTAQGPGDEQYF. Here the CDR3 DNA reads TGCGCCAGCACCGCACAGGGTCCTGGGGACGAGCAGTACTTC.